Sequencing of this T cell receptor beta chain was carried out in a study of post-analysis software for immune sequencing data. For the study at large: Patients with relapsing-remitting, secondary progressive and progressive-relapsing multiple sclerosis courses were all represented. General study points: The F measure placed samples prepared in the same batch into strongly shared clusters. The five TRBV segments detected at higher frequency in patients than in controls included TRBV5-6, TRBV5-1 and TRBV20-1. Controls' normalized Chao1 diversity significantly exceeded that of multiple sclerosis patients.

This clonotype was detected many times. Its antigen is not known. CDR1 MGHDK and CDR2 SYGVNS come from the germline V gene. Trimming at V came to 6 bases and at J to 4 bases, leaving 4 bases not matched to a gene. The CDR3 loop spans 13 amino acids. Researchers reported that TCR beta cDNA libraries carried unique molecular identifiers. MiXCR was run by TCRdb on the PCR reads, yielding one entry per CDR3 protein. Of around 250,000 distinct CDR3 sequences listed, just over 35% are singletons. Sequenced: blood. The chain uses TRBV25-1 and TRBJ1-2, with 8 bases lining up with TRBD1. The clonotype originates from a girl aged 5 to 17 with multiple sclerosis. For the CDR3, the DNA is TGTGCCAGCAGCAGGGGGCTTGGCTATGGCTACACCTTC. Its translation is CASSRGLGYGYTF.